This T cell receptor (beta chain) appears in the sequencing data of a study of blood T cell repertoires in COVID-19. Study as a whole: Whether acute or convalescent, the COVID-19 samples came from the United States, Italy and Spain. In each case, the material was cDNA or gDNA derived from T cells, B-cell-depleted T cells, or PBMCs.

Per the study methods: Quantification of nucleated cells was approximated via reference gene primer amplification. The data were produced by immunoSEQ multiplex PCR, yet TCRdb's version contains in-frame clones alone and is incomplete. For V, J and clone size, that table is used; D and trimming come from the DNA. The sample has approximately 250,000 clones, roughly 89% seen once. With V trimmed by 5 bases and J by 4 bases, 3 bases remained unmatched. This CDR3 is built from 15 residues. CDR1 and CDR2 (germline): LGHDT, YNNKEL (reference sequence). The source material was peripheral blood. The V call is TRBV3-1 (or the pseudogene TRBV3-2), the J call TRBJ2-1; 12 bases fit TRBD2. The sequence was obtained from a woman between 40 and 55 years old who had recovered from COVID-19. Written as DNA, the CDR3 is TGTGCCAGCAGCTCAGGACTAGCGGGGTACAATGAGCAGTTCTTC. This encodes CASSSGLAGYNEQFF.